These 32 T cell receptor beta chains were sequenced from one sample in a study of blood T cell repertoires in COVID-19. Repertoires were generated with immunoSEQ multiplex PCR, while TCRdb's copy carries only in-frame clones and drops some. The sample has more than 300,000 clones; about nine tenths are singletons. The sample comprised PBMCs or T cells enriched from blood (not recorded which). These receptors all stem from a man in his thirties or forties who had recovered from COVID-19.

The V and J genes are TRBV6-5 and TRBJ1-2; tentative D call: TRBD1 (6 bases). Trimming took off 8 bases at V and 1 base at J, with 17 bases between the two ends. The CDR3 loop spans 15 amino acids. The germline gives CDR1 MNHEY, CDR2 SVGAGI. The CDR3 sequence is CASRYAGDDNYGYTF. The CDR3 bases are TGTGCCAGCCGGTACGCAGGGGATGATAACTATGGCTACACCTTC.

The V call is TRBV27, the J call TRBJ2-7; 10 bases align to TRBD1. V lost 5 bases and J lost 7; bases outside the gene matches: 5. Germline CDR1 MNHEY, CDR2 SMNVEV (reference sequence). The CDR3 spans 13 residues. CDR3 sequence reads: CASSTTGGREQYF. As DNA, the CDR3 is TGTGCCAGCAGTACGACAGGGGGCCGGGAGCAGTACTTC.

In its sample, this clone was seen once. The chain carries TRBV5-1 and TRBJ2-6; 9 bases match TRBD1. Germline CDR1 SGHRS, CDR2 YFSETQ. This CDR3 spans 19 amino acids. V was clipped by 2 bases and J by 4 bases; unmatched bases: 13. The CDR3 nucleotides are TGCGCCAGCAGCTTACGAATCACAGGGGGCGCTTCGGGGGCCAACGTCCTGACTTTC. This sequence encodes CASSLRITGGASGANVLTF.

V gene TRBV11-2 combines with J gene TRBJ1-2; a weak D match, TRBD1 (5 bases). Germline loops: CDR1 SGHAT, CDR2 FQNNGV. CDR3 length: 16 amino acids. The germline V and J ends were trimmed by 1 base and 4 bases, with 16 bases remaining between them. CDR3 sequence: CASSLGGGRVGYGYTF. CDR3 in DNA: TGTGCCAGCAGCTTAGGGGGGGGTAGGGTTGGCTATGGCTACACCTTC.

This clone was seen a handful of times. This chain connects TRBV7-9 to TRBJ2-3; possibly TRBD1 for D (6 bases). V lost 0 bases and J 6 bases, leaving 10 bases between the germline ends. CDR3 size: 14 residues. Germline CDR1 reads SEHNR; CDR2 reads FQNEAQ (reference sequence). CDR3 bases: TGTGCCAGCAGCTTAGCGCTGAGGGGGGATACGCAGTATTTT. This codes for CASSLALRGDTQYF.

The V gene is TRBV2, the J gene TRBJ1-2, with 8 bases lining up with TRBD1. Germline assignment: CDR1 SNHLY and CDR2 FYNNEI. The CDR3 spans 14 residues. The ends lost 3 bases at V and 6 bases at J; junction bases unmatched: 6. The CDR3 nucleotides are TGTGCCAGCAGTGATGGACAGGGAATAGATGGCTACACCTTC. This translates into CASSDGQGIDGYTF.

The chain has TRBV11-3 and TRBJ2-5; 12 bases agree with TRBD2. V lost 4 bases to trimming and J lost 5 bases; unmatched junction nucleotides: 11. Germline CDR1 and CDR2: SGHNT and YENEEA. This CDR3 region has 17 residues. CDR3: CASSSRLAGEGQETQYF. As DNA, the CDR3 is TGTGCCAGCAGCTCTAGACTAGCGGGAGAGGGTCAGGAGACCCAGTACTTC.

The CDR3 spells CASSEMARGDSYNEQFF. CDR3 sequence (DNA): TGCGCCAGCAGTGAAATGGCCAGGGGGGACTCCTACAATGAGCAGTTCTTC. The rearrangement joins TRBV10-1 to TRBJ2-1; D is possibly TRBD1 (7 bases). Trimming removed 3 bases at V and 0 bases at J, with 15 bases between. The CDR3 is made up of 17 amino acids. Germline CDR1 reads WNHNN; CDR2 reads SYGVQD (reference sequence).

V gene TRBV19 combines with J gene TRBJ1-6, with 9 bases lining up with TRBD1. This CDR3 contains 15 residues. Germline CDR1 and CDR2: LNHDA and SQIVND (reference sequence). The J segment lost 6 bases and the V segment lost 7 bases, leaving 7 bases of the junction unmatched. Here the CDR3 reads CASNLGTGPNSPLHF. CDR3 bases: TGTGCCAGTAATCTCGGGACAGGGCCTAATTCACCCCTCCACTTT.

The chain is built from TRBV21-1 and TRBJ1-2. TRBV21-1 is a known pseudogene. The CDR3 sequence is 13 residues long. The DNA of the CDR3 is TGTGCCAGCAGCAGGGGGGGAAACTATGGCTACACCTTC. Amino acids: CASSRGGNYGYTF.

This clone showed up just once. The V call is TRBV3-1 (or the pseudogene TRBV3-2), the J call TRBJ2-7, with TRBD1 as a possible D gene (5 bases). This CDR3 has 17 residues. Per the germline V gene, CDR1 is LGHDT and CDR2 is YNNKEL (reference sequence). V was clipped by 0 bases and J by 5 bases, with 20 bases between them. CDR3 sequence (DNA): TGTGCCAGCAGCCAAGATTTTCGTGCCAGGGCAGTTAACGAGCAGTACTTC. Protein: CASSQDFRARAVNEQYF.

This rearrangement joins TRBV7-2 to TRBJ2-5, with unresolved D. Trimming stripped 0 bases from V and 5 bases from J, with 7 bases between. The CDR3 length is 13 residues. Germline assignment: CDR1 SGHTA and CDR2 FQGNSA. In nucleotides, the CDR3 is TGTGCCAGCAGCTTAGCCCCTATGGAGACCCAGTACTTC. It translates to CASSLAPMETQYF. Full variable domain (remainder filled in from reference TRBV7-2 and TRBJ2-5): GAGVSQSPSNKVTEKGKDVELRCDPISGHTALYWYRQSLGQGLEFLIYFQGNSAPDKSGLPSDRFSAERTGGSVSTLTIQRTQQEDSAVYLCASSLAPMETQYFGPGTRLLVL.

V and J are TRBV6-5 and TRBJ2-6; D call uncertain. Looked up from germline, CDR1 is MNHEY and CDR2 is SVGAGI. Trimming removed 6 bases from V and 12 bases from J, with 18 bases in between. The CDR3 covers 14 residues. CDR3 sequence (DNA): TGTGCCAGCAGACCCAAAGGCACAGTCGCCGTCCTGACTTTC. Its protein is CASRPKGTVAVLTF.

This clone was observed once. The J gene is TRBJ2-1, the V gene TRBV7-8; TRBD2 aligns across 10 bases. The CDR3 runs to 15 residues. Germline CDR1 SGHVS, CDR2 FQNEAQ. V gave up 5 bases and J gave up 4 bases; unmatched junction bases: 5. The CDR3 bases are TGTGCCAGCAGCCCCGGGACTAGCGTTTACAATGAGCAGTTCTTC. Protein sequence: CASSPGTSVYNEQFF.

This clone was seen just once. This chain uses TRBV11-3 with TRBJ2-5; tentatively, D is TRBD2 (5 bases). CDR1 and CDR2 (germline): SGHNT, YENEEA. V was shortened by 5 bases and J by 1 base, with 17 bases between the two germline ends. The CDR3 consists of 16 residues. CDR3 amino acids: CASSRRTGEFQETQYF. In DNA, the CDR3 is TGTGCCAGCAGCCGCCGGACTGGCGAGTTCCAAGAGACCCAGTACTTC.

This chain links TRBV10-2 with TRBJ2-7, with 9 bases that match TRBD1. Germline V gene sequence: CDR1 WSHSY, CDR2 SAAADI. Trimming removed 5 bases from V and 3 bases from J; junction bases left unmatched: 2. This CDR3 contains 13 residues. The CDR3: CASSRGQGYEQYF. As DNA, the CDR3 is TGCGCCAGCAGTAGGGGACAGGGCTACGAGCAGTACTTC.

The V call is TRBV27, the J call TRBJ2-6; D is unclear. The CDR3 spans 14 residues. V lost 6 bases and J 2 bases, leaving 8 bases between the germline ends. Germline V CDR1 and CDR2: MNHEY, SMNVEV (reference sequence). CDR3 protein: CASSPLAGANVLTF. CDR3 sequence (DNA): TGTGCCAGCAGCCCTTTAGCTGGGGCCAACGTCCTGACTTTC.

The chain employs TRBV4-1 and TRBJ2-1, with D tentatively TRBD2 (6 bases). The CDR3 covers 15 residues. Germline CDR1 is MGHRA and CDR2 is YSYEKL. The V and J ends lost 2 bases and 5 bases respectively, with 13 bases between them. The CDR3 protein is CASSQTRDSNNEQFF. In DNA form, the CDR3 reads TGCGCCAGCAGCCAAACGCGGGACTCTAACAATGAGCAGTTCTTC.

This clone was observed once. V and J are TRBV5-1 and TRBJ2-5, with no clear D. This CDR3 has 12 residues. Per germline, CDR1 SGHRS and CDR2 YFSETQ. V was trimmed by 0 bases and J by 4 bases, leaving 4 bases between them. For the CDR3, the DNA is TGCGCCAGCAGCTTGGGCAGAGAGACCCAGTACTTC. It specifies CASSLGRETQYF.

V and J are TRBV11-1 and TRBJ2-1; 7 bases are a match to TRBD1. CDR3 length: 15 residues. The J segment lost 8 bases and the V segment lost 3 bases, leaving 10 bases of the junction unmatched. In germline, CDR1 is SGHAT, CDR2 FQDESV (reference sequence). The CDR3 region is CASSFRTGPWDEQFF. DNA for the CDR3: TGTGCCAGCAGCTTTCGGACAGGTCCTTGGGATGAGCAGTTCTTC.

This sequence joins TRBV19 and TRBJ1-2; no clear D. This CDR3 contains 15 residues. V was pared by 3 bases and J by 0 bases, with 11 bases between. Looked up from germline, CDR1 is LNHDA and CDR2 is SQIVND (reference sequence). CDR3 nucleotide sequence: TGTGCCAGTAGTATTGACGACAAATCTAACTATGGCTACACCTTC. Its protein is CASSIDDKSNYGYTF.

The rearrangement joins TRBV28 to TRBJ2-3; 7 bases align to TRBD1. CDR3 length: 15 residues. With 3 bases clipped from V and 2 bases from J, the junction kept 5 bases outside the gene matches. CDR1 is MDHEN, CDR2 SYDVKM, per germline. The CDR3 protein is CASSLPGTDTDTQYF. CDR3 DNA sequence: TGTGCCAGCAGTTTGCCCGGGACAGACACAGATACGCAGTATTTT.

The chain combines TRBV7-9 with TRBJ2-7, with D perhaps matching TRBD1 (6 bases). CDR3 size: 15 residues. Germline CDR1 SEHNR, CDR2 FQNEAQ (reference sequence). The germline V and J ends were trimmed by 2 bases and 5 bases, with 16 bases remaining between them. Here the CDR3 DNA reads TGTGCCAGCAGCTTATGGGGGAACAGGGCTAACGAGCAGTACTTC. This gives the protein CASSLWGNRANEQYF.

The chain joins TRBV18 to TRBJ2-3; D perhaps matches TRBD2 (6 bases). This CDR3 spans 16 amino acids. Trimming removed 4 bases from V and 5 bases from J, with 19 bases in between. Germline V gene data show CDR1 as KGHSH and CDR2 as LQKENI. As DNA, the CDR3 is TGTGCCAGCTCACGGTCGGGACTCCCGACGGAAGATACGCAGTATTTT. It encodes CASSRSGLPTEDTQYF.

This clone was detected only a few times. The rearrangement links TRBV5-1 to TRBJ1-6, with D tentatively TRBD1 (6 bases). CDR3 length equals 15 residues. Trimming took 4 bases from V and 4 from J, leaving 12 bases between them. Germline V gene data show CDR1 as SGHRS and CDR2 as YFSETQ. CDR3 sequence reads: CASSPRTDYNSPLHF. In DNA form, the CDR3 reads TGCGCCAGCAGCCCTCGGACAGATTATAATTCACCCCTCCACTTT.

The V call is TRBV6-6, the J call TRBJ2-7, with D possibly matching TRBD2 (5 bases). V lost 2 bases and J lost 7, with 9 bases in between. The CDR3 runs to 12 residues. CDR1 is MNHNY, CDR2 SVGAGI, per germline (reference sequence). CDR3 sequence: CASSYIGVEQYF. In DNA form, the CDR3 reads TGTGCCAGCAGTTACATCGGGGTTGAGCAGTACTTC.

A note on this clone: Germline and junction disagree at one end, which may indicate a read error. This sample also contains other DNA sequences that code for the same CDR3. The V and J genes are TRBV7-7 and TRBJ2-1; 11 nucleotides agree with TRBD1. The germline V gene encodes CDR1 SSHAT and CDR2 FNYEAQ (reference sequence). This CDR3 region has 15 residues. CDR3 residues: CASSLGQGANNEQFF. CDR3 DNA: TGTGCTAGCAGCTTAGGACAGGGGGCCAACAATGAGCAGTTCTTC.

The CDR3 sequence is CASSLIAGEAFF. The CDR3 nucleotides are TGTGCCAGCAGCTTGATCGCAGGGGAAGCTTTCTTT. V gene TRBV5-6 combines with J gene TRBJ1-1, with a possible D match to TRBD1 (5 bases). The CDR3 totals 12 residues. CDR1 is SGHDT, CDR2 YYEEEE, per germline. With 1 base removed from V and 8 bases from J, the gap between germline ends came to 9 bases.

The chain joins TRBV7-9 to TRBJ2-1; TRBD2 matches 8 bases. The CDR3 is 15 residues long. Germline CDR1 SEHNR, CDR2 FQNEAQ (reference sequence). With V trimmed by 3 bases and J by 2 bases, 3 bases remained unmatched. CDR3 amino acids: CASSFREGPYNEQFF. CDR3 nucleotide sequence: TGTGCCAGCAGCTTCCGGGAGGGTCCCTACAATGAGCAGTTCTTC.

The CDR3 region is CASSFSTSGGGEQYF. DNA of the CDR3: TGTGCCAGCAGCTTCTCAACTAGCGGAGGGGGCGAGCAGTACTTC. The V gene is TRBV7-9, the J gene TRBJ2-7; TRBD2 aligns across 8 bases. Germline V gene sequence: CDR1 SEHNR, CDR2 FQNEAQ (reference sequence). V trimming: 3 bases; J trimming: 6 bases; junction bases outside the gene matches: 10. The CDR3 length is 15 residues.

This sequence joins TRBV30 and TRBJ1-5; D is perhaps TRBD1 (6 bases). This CDR3 has 16 residues. V dropped 0 bases and J dropped 5 bases, with 17 bases sitting between them. The germline gives CDR1 GTSNPN, CDR2 SVGIG (reference sequence). CDR3 loop: CAWSVQGHGADQPQHF. CDR3 nucleotide sequence: TGTGCCTGGAGTGTACAGGGACACGGCGCGGATCAGCCCCAGCATTTT.

The chain carries TRBV11-2 and TRBJ2-3, with D perhaps matching TRBD2 (5 bases). The CDR3 covers 17 residues. V was clipped by 3 bases and J by 2 bases, with 18 bases between them. Germline V CDR1 and CDR2: SGHAT, FQNNGV. CDR3 sequence reads: CASSFDSRGATTDTQYF. The CDR3 bases are TGTGCCAGCAGCTTCGACTCCCGGGGAGCTACCACAGATACGCAGTATTTT.